One T cell receptor delta chain is described in this entry. With a far larger clone one base away, a read error is the likely cause. This sample was included in a study of gamma-delta T cells after stem cell transplantation. TCRdb re-called clones from the RT-PCR reads using CATT. The sample carries some 2,000 delta-chain clones, 11% to 15% recorded once. V was pared by 3 bases and J by 0 bases, with 10 bases between. The CDR3 loop spans 14 amino acids. Germline-derived CDR1 and CDR2 are GEAIGNYY and EKD. The TCR sequence derives from a human donor. It is not recorded whose cells these are; they may come from a transplant donor. The sequenced sample consisted of gamma-delta T cells. The chain recombines TRDV2 with TRDJ1; D gene unclear. TCRdb records no J gene; here it was assigned by comparing the DNA to germline. In DNA, the CDR3 is TGTGCCTGTGACCAGATTGCAAACACCGATAAACTCATCTTT. Translation: CACDQIANTDKLIF.